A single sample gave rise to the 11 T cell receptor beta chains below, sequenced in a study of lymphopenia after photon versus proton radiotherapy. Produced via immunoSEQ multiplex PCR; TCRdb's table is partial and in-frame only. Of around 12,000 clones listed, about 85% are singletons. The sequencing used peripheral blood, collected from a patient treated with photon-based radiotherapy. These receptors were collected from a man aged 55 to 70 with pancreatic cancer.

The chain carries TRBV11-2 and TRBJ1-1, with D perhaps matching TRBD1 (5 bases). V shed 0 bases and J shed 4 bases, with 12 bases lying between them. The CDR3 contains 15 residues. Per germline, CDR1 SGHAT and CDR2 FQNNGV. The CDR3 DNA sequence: TGTGCCAGCAGCTTAGATCACGTCAGGGCCACTGAAGCTTTCTTT. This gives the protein CASSLDHVRATEAFF.

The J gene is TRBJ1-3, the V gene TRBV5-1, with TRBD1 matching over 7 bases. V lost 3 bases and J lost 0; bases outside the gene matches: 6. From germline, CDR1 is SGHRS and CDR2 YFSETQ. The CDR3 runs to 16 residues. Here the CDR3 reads CASSWGQPDSGNTIYF. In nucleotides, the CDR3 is TGCGCCAGCAGCTGGGGACAGCCTGACTCTGGAAACACCATATATTTT.

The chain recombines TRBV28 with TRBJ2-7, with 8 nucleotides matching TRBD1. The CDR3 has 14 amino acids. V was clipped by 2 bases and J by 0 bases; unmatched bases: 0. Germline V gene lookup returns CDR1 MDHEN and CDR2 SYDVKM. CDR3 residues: CASSLTGGSYEQYF. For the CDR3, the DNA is TGTGCCAGCAGTTTAACAGGGGGCTCCTACGAGCAGTACTTC. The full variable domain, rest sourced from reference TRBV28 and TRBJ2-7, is DVKVTQSSRYLVKRTGEKVFLECVQDMDHENMFWYRQDPGLGLRLIYFSYDVKMKEKGDIPEGYSVSREKKERFSLILESASTNQTSMYLCASSLTGGSYEQYFGPGTRLTVT.

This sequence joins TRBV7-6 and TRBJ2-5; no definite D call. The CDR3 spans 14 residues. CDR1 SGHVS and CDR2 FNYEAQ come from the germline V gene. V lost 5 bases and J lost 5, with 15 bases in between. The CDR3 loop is CASSPSWGRETQYF. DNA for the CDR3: TGTGCCAGCAGCCCAAGTTGGGGTAGGGAGACCCAGTACTTC.

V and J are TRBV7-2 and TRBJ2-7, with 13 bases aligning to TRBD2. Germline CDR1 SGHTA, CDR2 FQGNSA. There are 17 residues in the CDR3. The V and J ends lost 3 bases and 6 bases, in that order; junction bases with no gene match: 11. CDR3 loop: CASSFPTSGGPFLEQYF. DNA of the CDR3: TGTGCCAGCAGCTTCCCGACTAGCGGGGGGCCTTTCCTCGAGCAGTACTTC.

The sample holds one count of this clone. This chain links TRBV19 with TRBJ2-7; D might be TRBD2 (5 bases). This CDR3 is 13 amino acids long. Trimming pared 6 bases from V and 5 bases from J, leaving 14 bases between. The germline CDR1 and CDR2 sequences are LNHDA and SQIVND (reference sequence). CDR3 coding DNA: TGTGCCAGTAGGCCGACTTCAGCGGACGAGCAGTACTTC. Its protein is CASRPTSADEQYF.

CDR3 amino acids: CASSLIVSNKTQRLYGYTF. CDR3 sequence (DNA): TGCGCCAGCAGCTTAATTGTGTCCAATAAAACACAGCGTTTGTATGGCTACACCTTC. This chain joins TRBV5-1 and TRBJ1-2, with D hard to call. The CDR3 totals 19 residues. The V gene lost 2 bases and the J gene lost 5 bases, with 28 bases spanning the gap. CDR1 is SGHRS and CDR2 is YFSETQ in the germline V gene.

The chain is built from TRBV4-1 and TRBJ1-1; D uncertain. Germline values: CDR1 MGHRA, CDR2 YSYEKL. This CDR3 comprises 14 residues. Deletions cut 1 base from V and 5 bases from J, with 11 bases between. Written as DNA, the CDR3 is TGCGCCAGCAGCCAAGGTACGTTACGGACTGAAGCTTTCTTT. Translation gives CASSQGTLRTEAFF.

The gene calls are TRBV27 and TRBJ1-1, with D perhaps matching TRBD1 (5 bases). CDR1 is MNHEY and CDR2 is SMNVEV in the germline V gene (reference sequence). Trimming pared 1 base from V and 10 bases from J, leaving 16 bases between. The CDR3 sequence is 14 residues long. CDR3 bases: TGTGCCAGCAGTTTATGGTCAGGACGGGGACGAGCTTTCTTT. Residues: CASSLWSGRGRAFF.

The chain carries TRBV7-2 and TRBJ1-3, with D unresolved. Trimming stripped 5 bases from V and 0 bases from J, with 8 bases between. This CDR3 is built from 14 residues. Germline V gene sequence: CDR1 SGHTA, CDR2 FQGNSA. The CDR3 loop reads CASSRDYSGNTIYF. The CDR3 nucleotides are TGTGCCAGCAGCCGGGATTACTCTGGAAACACCATATATTTT.

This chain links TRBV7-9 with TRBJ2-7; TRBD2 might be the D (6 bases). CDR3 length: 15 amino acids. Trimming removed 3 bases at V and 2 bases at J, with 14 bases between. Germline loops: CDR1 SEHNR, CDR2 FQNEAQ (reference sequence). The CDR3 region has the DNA TGTGCCAGCAGCTTGGGAGGCGCAGTAGCCTACGAGCAGTACTTC. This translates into CASSLGGAVAYEQYF.